This T cell receptor (beta chain) was sequenced in a study of blood T cell repertoires in COVID-19. The CDR3 extends over 14 amino acids. The germline V gene has CDR1 SEHNR and CDR2 FQNEAQ (reference sequence). With V trimmed by 4 bases and J by 8 bases, 10 bases remained unmatched. How the authors handled the data: The assay estimated nucleated cells by amplifying reference gene primers. TCRdb keeps only in-frame clones here, not all; method: immunoSEQ multiplex PCR. The DNA was the basis for D and trimming; V, J and clone size are from that table. The sample has about 300,000 clones, approximately 90% seen once.

This TCR was recovered from a woman in her twenties or thirties who had recovered from COVID-19. The V gene is TRBV7-9, the J gene TRBJ1-2; 7 bases line up with TRBD1. Sequencing was carried out using PBMCs or T cells enriched from blood (not recorded which). CDR3: CASSSMGQFGGYTF. CDR3 DNA sequence: TGTGCCAGCAGCTCAATGGGACAGTTCGGCGGCTACACCTTC.